The 19 T cell receptor beta chains below come from one sample, sequenced in a study of T cells in localized non-small cell lung cancer. TCRdb keeps only in-frame clones here, not all; method: immunoSEQ multiplex PCR. The sample has 35,000 to 50,000 clones, roughly 77% seen once. Sequenced here: PBMCs, sampled before any cancer treatment. Source of these receptors: a woman aged 35 to 69 with stage II squamous cell lung carcinoma.

The V gene is TRBV5-4, the J gene TRBJ2-1, with TRBD1 as a possible D gene (6 bases). The ends were cut back, 4 bases at V and 9 bases at J, with 17 bases in the middle. Germline CDR1 reads SGHNT; CDR2 reads YYREEE (reference sequence). The CDR3 totals 14 residues. DNA of the CDR3: TGTGCCAGCAGCCATTCACGGACAGACGCTGAGCAGTTCTTC. It encodes CASSHSRTDAEQFF.

V gene TRBV10-2 combines with J gene TRBJ1-2; D is uncertain. The germline V gene has CDR1 WSHSY and CDR2 SAAADI. This CDR3 is 15 amino acids long. V was pared by 0 bases and J by 6 bases, with 14 bases between. This CDR3 is CASSESRLWNHGYTF. CDR3 DNA sequence: TGCGCCAGCAGTGAGTCGCGACTCTGGAACCATGGCTACACCTTC.

The chain carries TRBV6-6 and TRBJ2-5, with D unclear. V was shortened by 5 bases and J by 1 base, with 17 bases between the two germline ends. In germline, CDR1 is MNHNY, CDR2 SVGAGI (reference sequence). The CDR3 runs 16 residues. This CDR3 reads CASSPPPSRSQETQYF. CDR3 nucleotides: TGTGCCAGCAGTCCCCCCCCATCCAGGAGCCAAGAGACCCAGTACTTC.

The J gene is TRBJ2-1, the V gene TRBV18; a possible D gene is TRBD2 (6 bases). The CDR3 has 17 amino acids. From germline, CDR1 is KGHSH and CDR2 LQKENI. Trimming took 2 bases from V and 5 from J, leaving 19 bases between them. The CDR3 loop reads CASSPVSGVRRDNEQFF. CDR3 nucleotide sequence: TGTGCCAGCTCACCAGTATCCGGGGTCAGGAGGGACAATGAGCAGTTCTTC.

V usage is TRBV6-6 and J usage is TRBJ1-3; D is unresolved. V was cut by 4 bases and J by 1 base, with 14 bases left in between. The length of the CDR3 is 16 residues. Germline CDR1 and CDR2: MNHNY and SVGAGI (reference sequence). As DNA, the CDR3 is TGTGCCAGCAGTTCCATCATTTATGATTCTGGAAACACCATATATTTT. Amino acids: CASSSIIYDSGNTIYF.

The chain uses TRBV7-9 and TRBJ2-7; 7 positions agree with TRBD1. J was trimmed by 3 bases and V by 1 base; bases with no gene match: 9. The CDR3 has 16 residues. Germline V lookup: CDR1 SEHNR, CDR2 FQNEAQ (reference sequence). CDR3 nucleotide sequence: TGTGCCAGCAGCTTAGAGGGGGCGGTTAGGGGCTACGAGCAGTACTTC. The encoded protein is CASSLEGAVRGYEQYF.

This clone was detected a few times. The chain links TRBV5-1 to TRBJ1-1, with D hard to call. Deletions cut 1 base from V and 2 bases from J, with 9 bases between. The length of the CDR3 is 14 residues. The V gene's germline CDR1 is SGHRS and CDR2 YFSETQ. As DNA, the CDR3 is TGCGCCAGCAGCTTGTACGGACCCAACACTGAAGCTTTCTTT. It translates to CASSLYGPNTEAFF.

The chain uses TRBV7-2 and TRBJ2-3; 8 positions agree with TRBD1. V trimming: 8 bases; J trimming: 4 bases; junction bases outside the gene matches: 5. The germline gives CDR1 SGHTA, CDR2 FQGNSA. The CDR3 spans 13 residues. Here the CDR3 reads CASGAGGADTQYF. CDR3 DNA: TGTGCCAGCGGTGCAGGGGGCGCAGATACGCAGTATTTT.

V and J are TRBV2 and TRBJ2-6, with D perhaps TRBD2 (5 bases). CDR3 length equals 16 residues. The germline CDR1 and CDR2 sequences are SNHLY and FYNNEI. Deletions cut 5 bases from V and 0 bases from J, with 11 bases between. CDR3 residues: CASSWTATSGANVLTF. For the CDR3, the DNA is TGTGCCAGCAGTTGGACTGCGACCTCTGGGGCCAACGTCCTGACTTTC.

V and J are TRBV10-3 and TRBJ1-4, with a weak D call TRBD1 (5 bases). CDR1 ENHRY and CDR2 SYGVKD come from the germline V gene. V dropped 8 bases and J dropped 5 bases, with 12 bases sitting between them. This CDR3 is 13 amino acids long. In nucleotides, the CDR3 is TGTGCCATCGCTGGGGGGAAAAATGAAAAACTGTTTTTT. Translating gives CAIAGGKNEKLFF.

The chain couples TRBV28 to TRBJ1-4; D possibly corresponds to TRBD1 (6 bases). V was clipped by 5 bases and J by 8 bases, with 33 bases between them. Germline CDR1 is MDHEN and CDR2 is SYDVKM. The CDR3 is 20 residues long. CDR3 bases: TGTGCCAGCAGTCACGTTCGCTATACAGGGTGGCAGGATAGTAGGGAAAAACTGTTTTTT. It yields the protein CASSHVRYTGWQDSREKLFF.

The rearrangement joins TRBV2 to TRBJ1-5; D remains ambiguous. Germline V gene lookup returns CDR1 SNHLY and CDR2 FYNNEI. The length of the CDR3 is 14 residues. The ends were cut back, 6 bases at V and 2 bases at J, with 11 bases in the middle. For the CDR3, the DNA is TGTGCCAGCAGACGCGAAGTAGGCAATCAGCCCCAGCATTTT. Its protein product is CASRREVGNQPQHF.

This chain connects TRBV29-1 to TRBJ1-2; 8 nucleotides align to TRBD1. V dropped 5 bases and J dropped 6; count of bases not matched to a gene: 8. The germline gives CDR1 SQVTM, CDR2 ANQGSEA. This CDR3 spans 13 amino acids. CDR3 nucleotides: TGCAGCGTTTTGGACAGGGAACTTAATGGCTACACCTTC. This encodes CSVLDRELNGYTF.

The rearrangement uses TRBV15 and TRBJ2-5, with D hard to call. V lost 1 base, J lost 4 bases, and 16 bases lay in between. Looked up from germline, CDR1 is LNHNV and CDR2 is YYDKDF (reference sequence). The CDR3 totals 16 residues. This chain's CDR3 is CATSRVRAAGTETQYF. CDR3 bases: TGTGCCACCAGCAGAGTCCGGGCCGCAGGCACAGAGACCCAGTACTTC.

This clone occurred once. The chain uses TRBV5-1 and TRBJ1-2, with a possible D match to TRBD1 (6 bases). Germline lookup yields CDR1 SGHRS and CDR2 YFSETQ. This CDR3 is built from 14 residues. Trimming left V 6 bases short and J 8 bases short, with 20 bases between. The CDR3, as DNA: TGCGCCAGCACCGACCCCGGCAGGGGAGCAGGCTACACCTTC. Protein: CASTDPGRGAGYTF.

The chain joins TRBV7-2 to TRBJ1-2; D is ambiguous. Trimming stripped 3 bases from V and 1 base from J, with 6 bases between. The germline gives CDR1 SGHTA, CDR2 FQGNSA. This CDR3 region has 13 residues. This CDR3 reads CASSFGINYGYTF. CDR3 bases: TGTGCCAGCAGCTTTGGGATTAACTATGGCTACACCTTC.

The chain recombines TRBV27 with TRBJ2-2; TRBD2 might be the D (5 bases). V lost 0 bases and J 2 bases, leaving 10 bases between the germline ends. The germline CDR1 and CDR2 sequences are MNHEY and SMNVEV (reference sequence). CDR3 length equals 16 residues. Here the CDR3 reads CASSLSFSVNTGELFF. Here the CDR3 DNA reads TGTGCCAGCAGTTTATCTTTTAGCGTTAACACCGGGGAGCTGTTTTTT.

This chain links TRBV19 with TRBJ1-1; D is ambiguous. Trimming took 3 bases from V and 3 from J, leaving 8 bases between them. This CDR3 spans 13 amino acids. Germline V CDR1 and CDR2: LNHDA, SQIVND (reference sequence). The CDR3 protein is CASSIYRYTEAFF. The CDR3 DNA is TGTGCCAGTAGTATCTACAGATACACTGAAGCTTTCTTT.

This chain links TRBV29-1 with TRBJ1-1, with D possibly being TRBD1 (6 bases). The length of the CDR3 is 14 residues. CDR1 is SQVTM, CDR2 ANQGSEA, per germline. The V gene lost 5 bases and the J gene lost 5 bases, with 18 bases spanning the gap. The CDR3 DNA sequence: TGCAGCGTTACGTCTATGGGAGGGGGAACTGAAGCTTTCTTT. Translating gives CSVTSMGGGTEAFF.